This is a list of T cell receptor beta chains from one sample in a study of OX40 agonist ivuxolimab in advanced cancers. Measured with immunoSEQ multiplex PCR; TCRdb has only the in-frame clones, and not every one. The sample carries 15,000 to 20,000 clones, about four fifths recorded once. The sequenced sample was CD4+ or CD8+ T cells sorted from blood, obtained in a trial of the OX40 agonist ivuxolimab. Receptor source: an adult with an advanced solid tumor such as melanoma, head and neck, liver or kidney cancer. The CDR3 runs from the conserved cysteine through the conserved F or W. A D gene is named only where the DNA matches it firmly. Some rows have no size entry. The others give once, few or many, or a class for an expanded clone.

V gene,J gene,D gene,clone size,CDR3 protein,CDR3 DNA
TRBV9,TRBJ1-2,NA,few,CASSVGGGIYGYTF,TGTGCCAGCAGCGTGGGGGGAGGGATTTATGGCTACACCTTC
TRBV7-9,TRBJ2-7,TRBD2,medium-sized,CASSLDLAGGTF,TGTGCCAGCAGCTTAGATTTAGCGGGAGGTACCTTC
TRBV29-1,TRBJ2-5,NA,NA,CSVEGTEETQYF,TGCAGCGTTGAAGGGACAGAGGAGACCCAGTACTTC
TRBV4-2,TRBJ2-2,NA,NA,CASRADGTGELFF,TGTGCCAGCAGGGCTGATGGCACCGGGGAGCTGTTTTTT
TRBV5-4,TRBJ2-1,TRBD2,NA,CASSQDLNRGSSYNEQFF,TGCGCCAGCAGCCAAGATTTGAACCGCGGGAGCTCCTACAATGAGCAGTTCTTC
TRBV28,TRBJ1-1,NA,NA,CASSFGQNTEAFF,TGTGCCAGCAGTTTTGGGCAGAACACTGAAGCTTTCTTT
TRBV4-1,TRBJ2-2,TRBD2,NA,CASSHHSGTSGGLAGELFF,TGCGCCAGCAGCCATCACTCCGGGACTAGCGGAGGGTTGGCCGGGGAGCTGTTTTTT
TRBV9,TRBJ2-3,NA,NA,CASSPPPATDTQYF,TGTGCCAGCAGCCCACCGCCCGCGACAGATACGCAGTATTTT
TRBV18,TRBJ2-5,NA,NA,CASSPRDNQETQYF,TGTGCCAGCTCACCAAGGGACAACCAAGAGACCCAGTACTTC
TRBV11-3,TRBJ2-5,TRBD1,NA,CASSPRQGAKTQYF,TGTGCCAGCAGCCCCCGACAGGGGGCCAAGACCCAGTACTTC